The T cell receptor (beta chain) described here comes from a study of blood T cell repertoires in COVID-19 (dated by TCRdb to 2018 to 2020). Regarding the study in general: The collaborator samples originated in the United States, Italy and Spain and spanned the acute and convalescent phases of COVID-19. The material from the prospective study consisted of cDNA or gDNA derived from T cells, B-cell-depleted T cells, or PBMCs. Subjects who had been exposed to COVID-19, were actively infected with it, or had recovered from it provided the deeply sampled blood TCRbeta repertoires that made up the dataset. The repertoires were released in a freely available public database intended as a resource for research on the immune response to SARS-CoV-2. The samples were drawn from the first 160 participants of the ongoing ImmuneRACE study and from 1,254 subjects provided by 6 global collaborators. Nearly every sample came with metadata listing a de-identified subject ID, COVID-19 status, age in years and sex. HLA class I and class II types, where available, came from metadata supplied by the sample provider rather than from assay-based typing.

Each collaborating institution followed its own protocols to collect whole blood in K2EDTA tubes. For TCRbeta analysis, collaborator samples were shipped as frozen whole blood, as isolated PBMCs, or as DNA extracted from either sample type. Overall study results and their limits: Clinical and demographic metadata were provided uncurated, with the amount varying by source and participant.

The germline V gene provides CDR1 SGDLS and CDR2 YYNGEE. Trimming takes 3 bases off V and 1 base off J; junction bases not matched to a gene: 3. Reading from cysteine to phenylalanine, the CDR3 counts 14 amino acids. The CDR3 DNA has 42 bases and is translated from base 1. Concerning this clone: This receptor's antigen is unknown. Per-nucleotide qualities are absent, and no much larger clonotype sits a single base away.

TCRbeta CDR3 regions were amplified from genomic DNA using the immunoSEQ Assay, a bias-controlled multiplex PCR. Regarding the original processing steps: Within the assay, amplification of reference gene primers was used to estimate how many nucleated cells each sample contained. Sequence reads were collapsed and filtered to measure the absolute abundance of every unique TCRbeta CDR3 rearrangement. Productive Simpson clonality was computed per sample as the square root of Simpson's diversity index over productive rearrangements. What TCRdb holds here is the immuneACCESS table cut down to in-frame rearrangements. Part of the clones is not present; checked against another copy, under half of the missing clones reflect an unresolved V gene, and the others are unexplained. From that table come the V and J calls and clone size; the DNA was used to work out D and trimming. Present in this sample are roughly 180,000 clones, 85% to 90% of which were seen just once. Of the sample, 2.5% to 3% is held by the ten largest clones.

Sequenced material: peripheral blood. The chain uses TRBV9 and TRBJ1-1; TRBD1 matches 7 bases in the middle. The clonotype was recovered from a woman aged 25 to 39 with active or convalescent COVID-19. The nucleotides are TGTGCCAGCAGCGGGGGACAGCCGAACACTGAAGCTTTCTTT. It codes for CASSGGQPNTEAFF.